This entry concerns a single T cell receptor (beta chain). These data are taken from a study of T cell changes during pregnancy in multiple sclerosis. V lost 8 bases, J lost 2 bases, and 4 bases stayed unmatched. CDR1 MGHRA and CDR2 YSYEKL come from the germline V gene. The CDR3 extends over 15 amino acids. The assay was immunoSEQ multiplex PCR, and TCRdb's table has in-frame clones only and misses some. The table lists tens of thousands of clones, approximately 94% of them singletons. The TCR comes from a female donor with multiple sclerosis, enrolled in a pregnancy study. Sequences were derived from CD8+ T cells from peripheral blood mononuclear cells, sampled after pregnancy. The V gene is TRBV4-1, the J gene TRBJ2-3; 13 bases are a match to TRBD2. CDR3 region: CASSGTSGITDTQYF. CDR3 DNA: TGCGCCAGCTCAGGGACTAGCGGGATCACAGATACGCAGTATTTT.